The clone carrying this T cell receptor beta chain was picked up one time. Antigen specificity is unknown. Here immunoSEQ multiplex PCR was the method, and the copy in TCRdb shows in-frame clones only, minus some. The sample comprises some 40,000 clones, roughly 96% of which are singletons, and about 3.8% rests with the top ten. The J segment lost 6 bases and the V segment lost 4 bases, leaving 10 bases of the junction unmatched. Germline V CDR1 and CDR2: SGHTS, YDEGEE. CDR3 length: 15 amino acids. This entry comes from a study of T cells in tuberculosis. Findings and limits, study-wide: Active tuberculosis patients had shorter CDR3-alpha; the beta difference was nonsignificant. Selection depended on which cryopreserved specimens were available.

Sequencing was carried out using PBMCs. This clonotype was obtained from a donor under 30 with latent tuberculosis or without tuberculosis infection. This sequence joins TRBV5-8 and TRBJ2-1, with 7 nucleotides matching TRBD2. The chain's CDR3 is CASSGGVVRGNEQFF. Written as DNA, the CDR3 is TGTGCCAGCAGCGGGGGGGTGGTGAGAGGCAATGAGCAGTTCTTC.